The next 9 T cell receptor beta chains were all read from a single sample in a study of shared clonotypes between healthy human individuals. Data came from immunoSEQ multiplex PCR; TCRdb stores just in-frame clones and leaves some out. The sample contains a few million clones, over 85% of which appear only once. The source material was naive CD4+ T cells from PBMCs. Regarding subset: CD45RA+ positively selected. The receptor source for this set is a man aged 18 to 30 in good health. Some clones in this sample may be carry-over from other donors' samples.

The rearrangement uses TRBV7-3 and TRBJ2-1; 10 bases match TRBD2. The CDR3 is 15 amino acids. The V segment lost 6 bases and the J segment 7 bases; nucleotides outside the gene matches: 9. Germline V gives CDR1 SGHTA, CDR2 FQGTGA. The CDR3 DNA follows: TGTGCCAGCAGTCGCGGGACTAGCGCAAATAATGAGCAGTTCTTC. As protein: CASSRGTSANNEQFF.

The chain uses TRBV5-6 and TRBJ2-3, with 10 nucleotides matching TRBD2. CDR1 is SGHDT and CDR2 is YYEEEE in the germline V gene. V shed 4 bases and J 2 bases; nucleotides not matched to a gene: 10. CDR3 length equals 17 residues. Here the CDR3 reads CASSRTLAGDVTDTQYF. The CDR3 coding sequence is TGTGCCAGCAGCAGGACCCTAGCGGGAGATGTCACAGATACGCAGTATTTT. The variable domain in full, with the rest retrieved from reference TRBV5-6 and TRBJ2-3, is DAGVTQSPTHLIKTRGQQVTLRCSPKSGHDTVSWYQQALGQGPQFIFQYYEEEERQRGNFPDRFSGHQFPNYSSELNVNALLLGDSALYLCASSRTLAGDVTDTQYFGPGTRLTVL.

The chain has TRBV9 and TRBJ2-1; 7 bases are a match to TRBD2. The V gene's germline CDR1 is SGDLS and CDR2 YYNGEE. Trimming removed 0 bases from V and 4 bases from J; junction bases left unmatched: 10. This CDR3 comprises 17 residues. CDR3: CASSVELGLTNYNEQFF. The CDR3 region has the DNA TGTGCCAGCAGCGTAGAGCTGGGACTAACCAATTACAATGAGCAGTTCTTC.

V usage is TRBV18 and J usage is TRBJ1-5, with TRBD1 identical over 8 bases. CDR3 length: 16 amino acids. Germline V gene sequence: CDR1 KGHSH, CDR2 LQKENI. Trimming cost V 2 bases and J 7 bases; bases outside gene matches: 10. The CDR3: CASSPKSGGAGQPQHF. The CDR3 bases are TGTGCCAGCTCACCAAAGTCAGGGGGCGCTGGGCAGCCCCAGCATTTT.

In regard to this clone: The same CDR3 is also encoded by other DNA sequences in this sample. V usage is TRBV7-3 and J usage is TRBJ2-3; no clear D. The V end lost 0 bases, the J end lost 0 bases, and 7 bases lay between the germline ends. CDR3 length: 15 amino acids. Germline CDR1 SGHTA, CDR2 FQGTGA. This CDR3 reads CASSLTGPSTDTQYF. The CDR3 DNA sequence: TGTGCCAGCAGCTTAACAGGGCCGAGCACAGATACGCAGTATTTT.

This clone was counted a few times. The chain uses TRBV28 and TRBJ2-6; D call uncertain. The germline V gene encodes CDR1 MDHEN and CDR2 SYDVKM. Trimming left V 4 bases short and J 6 bases short, with 13 bases between. This CDR3 spans 15 amino acids. The chain's CDR3 is CASSSYTLMANVLTF. CDR3 coding DNA: TGTGCCAGCAGTTCGTATACACTTATGGCCAACGTCCTGACTTTC. The whole variable domain, remainder taken from reference TRBV28 and TRBJ2-6, is DVKVTQSSRYLVKRTGEKVFLECVQDMDHENMFWYRQDPGLGLRLIYFSYDVKMKEKGDIPEGYSVSREKKERFSLILESASTNQTSMYLCASSSYTLMANVLTFGAGSRLTVL.

This clone appeared a single time. The chain employs TRBV29-1 and TRBJ2-7, with TRBD1 identical over 9 bases. Trimming cost V 1 base and J 6 bases; bases outside gene matches: 10. Per the germline V gene, CDR1 is SQVTM and CDR2 is ANQGSEA. The CDR3 is made up of 15 amino acids. Here the CDR3 DNA reads TGCAGCGTTGAAGTGTTCGGGACAGGGTTCGGCGAGCAGTACTTC. Residues: CSVEVFGTGFGEQYF.

The CDR3 region is CASSRGSETENEKLFF. CDR3 sequence (DNA): TGCGCCAGCAGCAGGGGGAGCGAGACGGAGAATGAAAAACTGTTTTTT. The V call is TRBV5-1, the J call TRBJ1-4; weak D call: TRBD1 (6 bases). Trimming removed 4 bases at V and 5 bases at J, with 18 bases between. In germline, CDR1 is SGHRS, CDR2 YFSETQ. The CDR3 has 16 amino acids.

V usage is TRBV5-1 and J usage is TRBJ1-3; D is possibly TRBD1 (6 bases). Germline-derived CDR1 and CDR2 are SGHRS and YFSETQ. The ends were cut back, 4 bases at V and 3 bases at J, with 11 bases in the middle. CDR3 size: 14 residues. CDR3 coding DNA: TGCGCCAGCAGCCCGGACAGCAATGGAAACACCATATATTTT. Translated: CASSPDSNGNTIYF.